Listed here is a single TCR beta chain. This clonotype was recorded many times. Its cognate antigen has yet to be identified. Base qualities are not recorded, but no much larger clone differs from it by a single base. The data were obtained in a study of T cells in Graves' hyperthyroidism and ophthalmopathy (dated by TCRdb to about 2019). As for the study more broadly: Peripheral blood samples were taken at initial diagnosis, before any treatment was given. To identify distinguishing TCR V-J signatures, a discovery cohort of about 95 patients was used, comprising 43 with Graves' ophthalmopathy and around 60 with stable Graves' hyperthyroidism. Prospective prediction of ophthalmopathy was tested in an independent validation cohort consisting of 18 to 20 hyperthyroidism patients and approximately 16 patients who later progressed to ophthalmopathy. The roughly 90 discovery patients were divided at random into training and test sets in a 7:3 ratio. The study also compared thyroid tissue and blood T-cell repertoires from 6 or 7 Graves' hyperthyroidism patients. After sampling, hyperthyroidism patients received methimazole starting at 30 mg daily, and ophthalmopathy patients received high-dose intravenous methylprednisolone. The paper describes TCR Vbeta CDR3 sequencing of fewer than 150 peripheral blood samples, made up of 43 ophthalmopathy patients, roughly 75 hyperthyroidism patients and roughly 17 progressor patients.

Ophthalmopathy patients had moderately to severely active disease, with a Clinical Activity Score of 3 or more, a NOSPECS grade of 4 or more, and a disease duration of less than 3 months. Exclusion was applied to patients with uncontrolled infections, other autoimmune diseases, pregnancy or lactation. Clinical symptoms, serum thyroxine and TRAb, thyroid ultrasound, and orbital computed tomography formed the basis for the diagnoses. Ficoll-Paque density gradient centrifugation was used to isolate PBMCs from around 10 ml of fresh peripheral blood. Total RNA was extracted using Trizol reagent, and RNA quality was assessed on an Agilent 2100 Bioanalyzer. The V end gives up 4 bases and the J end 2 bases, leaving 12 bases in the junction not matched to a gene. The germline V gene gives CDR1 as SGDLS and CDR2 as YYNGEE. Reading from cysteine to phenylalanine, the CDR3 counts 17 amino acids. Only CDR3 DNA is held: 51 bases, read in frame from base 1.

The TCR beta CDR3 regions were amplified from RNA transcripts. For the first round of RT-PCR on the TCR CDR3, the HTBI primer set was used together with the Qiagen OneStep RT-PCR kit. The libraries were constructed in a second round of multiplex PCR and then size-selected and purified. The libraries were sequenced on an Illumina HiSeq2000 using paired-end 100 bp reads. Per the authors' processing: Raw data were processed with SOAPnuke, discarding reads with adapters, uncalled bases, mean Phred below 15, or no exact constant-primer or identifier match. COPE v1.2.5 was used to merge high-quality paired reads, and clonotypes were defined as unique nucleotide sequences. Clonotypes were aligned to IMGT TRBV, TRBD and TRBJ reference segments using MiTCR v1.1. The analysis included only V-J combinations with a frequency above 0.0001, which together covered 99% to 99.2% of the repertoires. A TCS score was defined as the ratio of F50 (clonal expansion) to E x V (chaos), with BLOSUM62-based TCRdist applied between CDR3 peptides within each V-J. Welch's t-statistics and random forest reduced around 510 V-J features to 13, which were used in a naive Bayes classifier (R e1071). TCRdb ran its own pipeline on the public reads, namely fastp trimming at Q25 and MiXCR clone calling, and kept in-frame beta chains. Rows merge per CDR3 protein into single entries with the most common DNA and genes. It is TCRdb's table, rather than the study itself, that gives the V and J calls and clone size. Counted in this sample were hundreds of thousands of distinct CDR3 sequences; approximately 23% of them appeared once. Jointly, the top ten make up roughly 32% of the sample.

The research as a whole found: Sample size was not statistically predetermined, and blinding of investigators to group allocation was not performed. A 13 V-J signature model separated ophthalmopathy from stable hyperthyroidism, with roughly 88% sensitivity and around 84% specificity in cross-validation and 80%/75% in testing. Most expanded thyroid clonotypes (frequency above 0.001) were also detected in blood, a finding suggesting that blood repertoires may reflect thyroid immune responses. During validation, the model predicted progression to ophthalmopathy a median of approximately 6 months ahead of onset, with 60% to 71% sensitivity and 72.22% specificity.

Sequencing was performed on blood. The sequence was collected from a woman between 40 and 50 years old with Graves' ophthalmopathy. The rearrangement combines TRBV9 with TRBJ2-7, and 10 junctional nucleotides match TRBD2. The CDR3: CASSPSGGWLLPYEQYF. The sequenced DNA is TGTGCCAGCAGCCCTAGCGGGGGATGGCTTCTACCCTACGAGCAGTACTTC. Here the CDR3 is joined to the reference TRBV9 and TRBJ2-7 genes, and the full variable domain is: DSGVTQTPKHLITATGQRVTLRCSPRSGDLSVYWYQQSLDQGLQFLIQYYNGEERAKGNILERFSAQQFPDLHSELNLSSLELGDSALYFCASSPSGGWLLPYEQYFGPGTRLTVT.